One sample yielded the 14 T cell receptor beta chains listed below, sequenced in a study of Graves' ophthalmopathy and Graves' hyperthyroidism. Transcripts of RNA were the source for amplifying TCR beta CDR3 regions. HTBI primers were employed in first-round RT-PCR, then a second-round multiplex PCR followed. TCRdb re-derived calls from the multiplex PCR reads in MiXCR, one entry per CDR3 protein. The repertoire consists of hundreds of thousands of distinct CDR3 sequences, with about two fifths occurring once and the leading ten covering under 3.5%. The material sequenced was peripheral blood. The receptor source for this set is an adult man with Graves' ophthalmopathy.

This chain uses TRBV7-2 with TRBJ2-2; 7 bases are a match to TRBD1. The V gene's germline CDR1 is SGHTA and CDR2 FQGNSA. CDR3 length: 17 residues. Here the CDR3 reads CASASSIQGANTGELFF. CDR3 DNA sequence: TGTGCATCTGCCAGTAGTATCCAGGGGGCGAACACCGGGGAGCTGTTTTTT.

This clonotype was observed a handful of times. The V call is TRBV4-2, the J call TRBJ1-2; 7 bases map to TRBD1. The V gene's germline CDR1 is LGHNA and CDR2 YNFKEQ. J was trimmed by 6 bases and V by 2 bases; bases with no gene match: 6. This CDR3 contains 14 residues. CDR3 sequence: CASSQKTGKNGYTF. CDR3 sequence (DNA): TGTGCCAGCAGCCAAAAGACAGGGAAGAATGGCTACACCTTC.

This clonotype was observed at least ten times. The gene calls are TRBV25-1 and TRBJ2-7; D uncertain. In germline, CDR1 is MGHDK, CDR2 SYGVNS. The CDR3 has 12 amino acids. The V gene lost 2 bases and the J gene lost 6 bases, with 8 bases spanning the gap. CDR3 in amino acids: CASSEGPSEQYF. The CDR3 coding sequence is TGTGCCAGCAGTGAAGGGCCCTCCGAGCAGTACTTC.

The chain combines TRBV2 with TRBJ2-2, with 12 bases lining up with TRBD2. The CDR3 is 16 amino acids. Trimming cost V 8 bases and J 0 bases; bases outside gene matches: 4. Germline V CDR1 and CDR2: SNHLY, FYNNEI. The CDR3, as DNA: TGTGCCAGCGGACTAGCGGGATTAACGAACACCGGGGAGCTGTTTTTT. Protein product: CASGLAGLTNTGELFF.

The chain joins TRBV7-2 to TRBJ1-1; a weak D match, TRBD1 (6 bases). Looked up from germline, CDR1 is SGHTA and CDR2 is FQGNSA. V was trimmed by 7 bases and J by 6 bases, leaving 18 bases between them. The CDR3 length is 14 residues. In DNA, the CDR3 is TGTGCCAGCACCCACCCGGGGGGGGGCCCTGAAGCTTTCTTT. Encoded protein: CASTHPGGGPEAFF.

Concerning this clonotype: A clone one base away is much larger, so this may be a read error. This sequence joins TRBV20-1 and TRBJ2-7; TRBD2 is a possible D gene (6 bases). The CDR3 covers 13 residues. With 2 bases removed from V and 3 bases from J, the gap between germline ends came to 11 bases. The V gene's germline CDR1 is DFQATT and CDR2 SNEGSKA (reference sequence). In DNA form, the CDR3 reads TGCAGTGCTAGACTAGCGAGTATCTACGAGCAGTACTTC. This translates into CSARLASIYEQYF.

The chain recombines TRBV9 with TRBJ2-7; D is unclear. In germline, CDR1 is SGDLS, CDR2 YYNGEE. V was shortened by 10 bases and J by 3 bases, with 20 bases between the two germline ends. The CDR3 loop spans 14 amino acids. The CDR3 DNA follows: TGTGCCTGGAAGGGCAGACTCTCTAACTACGAGCAGTACTTC. Its protein is CAWKGRLSNYEQYF.

The V gene is TRBV11-2, the J gene TRBJ2-3; 9 bases map to TRBD2. CDR1 is SGHAT, CDR2 FQNNGV, per germline. Losses at the gene ends were 5 bases for V and 8 bases for J; bases not matched to a gene: 8. This CDR3 has 14 residues. The CDR3 reads CASSQRRGGGTQYF. The CDR3 DNA is TGTGCCAGCAGCCAGCGGCGGGGGGGGGGTACGCAGTATTTT.

The J gene is TRBJ2-2, the V gene TRBV5-4; D not resolved. V lost 5 bases and J 1 base, leaving 15 bases between the germline ends. CDR1 and CDR2 from the germline V gene are SGHNT and YYREEE (reference sequence). The CDR3 runs to 16 residues. The CDR3 loop reads CASRTWQDKNTGELFF. The CDR3 DNA reads as TGTGCCAGCAGAACTTGGCAGGATAAGAACACCGGGGAGCTGTTTTTT.

This clonotype occurred many times. The chain recombines TRBV2 with TRBJ1-4, with 9 bases matching TRBD1. CDR3 length equals 13 residues. With 6 bases clipped from V and 8 bases from J, the junction kept 4 bases outside the gene matches. In germline, CDR1 is SNHLY, CDR2 FYNNEI. CDR3 sequence: CASRLGTGEKLFF. Written as DNA, the CDR3 is TGTGCCAGCAGACTCGGGACAGGGGAAAAACTGTTTTTT.

V usage is TRBV5-5 and J usage is TRBJ1-6; weak D call: TRBD1 (6 bases). The length of the CDR3 is 15 residues. The germline CDR1 and CDR2 sequences are SGHKS and YYEKEE (reference sequence). With 4 bases removed from V and 8 bases from J, the gap between germline ends came to 16 bases. CDR3 DNA sequence: TGTGCCAGCAGCGTGGGCCGGGGGGGCGATTCACCCCTCCACTTT. Translation: CASSVGRGGDSPLHF.

The V gene is TRBV25-1, the J gene TRBJ2-5; 10 bases map to TRBD2. The CDR3 runs to 17 residues. Germline V CDR1 and CDR2: MGHDK, SYGVNS. V was pared by 3 bases and J by 4 bases, with 11 bases of the junction left unmatched. The CDR3 bases are TGTGCCAGCAGTGATTCTAGCGGGAGTGGGCGCACAGAGACCCAGTACTTC. Translation: CASSDSSGSGRTETQYF.

Many counts were recorded for this clonotype. The chain has TRBV24-1 and TRBJ2-7; 9 bases line up with TRBD1. Germline loops: CDR1 KGHDR, CDR2 SFDVKD. With 3 bases clipped from V and 5 bases from J, the junction kept 7 bases outside the gene matches. The CDR3 loop spans 15 amino acids. CDR3: CATSDPGQGVHEQYF. CDR3 nucleotides: TGTGCCACCAGTGATCCGGGACAGGGAGTCCACGAGCAGTACTTC.

On this clonotype itself: This CDR3 is missing its conserved last phenylalanine or tryptophan, likely due to a read error. The V and J genes are TRBV29-1 and TRBJ2-7, with TRBD1 matching over 8 bases. The V gene's germline CDR1 is SQVTM and CDR2 ANQGSEA. The CDR3 sequence is 13 residues long. Trimming removed 4 bases from V and 6 bases from J; junction bases left unmatched: 8. In DNA, the CDR3 is TGCAGCGTTGGAGGAACAGGGGGTGCCGAGCAGTACTCC. Protein: CSVGGTGGAEQYS.